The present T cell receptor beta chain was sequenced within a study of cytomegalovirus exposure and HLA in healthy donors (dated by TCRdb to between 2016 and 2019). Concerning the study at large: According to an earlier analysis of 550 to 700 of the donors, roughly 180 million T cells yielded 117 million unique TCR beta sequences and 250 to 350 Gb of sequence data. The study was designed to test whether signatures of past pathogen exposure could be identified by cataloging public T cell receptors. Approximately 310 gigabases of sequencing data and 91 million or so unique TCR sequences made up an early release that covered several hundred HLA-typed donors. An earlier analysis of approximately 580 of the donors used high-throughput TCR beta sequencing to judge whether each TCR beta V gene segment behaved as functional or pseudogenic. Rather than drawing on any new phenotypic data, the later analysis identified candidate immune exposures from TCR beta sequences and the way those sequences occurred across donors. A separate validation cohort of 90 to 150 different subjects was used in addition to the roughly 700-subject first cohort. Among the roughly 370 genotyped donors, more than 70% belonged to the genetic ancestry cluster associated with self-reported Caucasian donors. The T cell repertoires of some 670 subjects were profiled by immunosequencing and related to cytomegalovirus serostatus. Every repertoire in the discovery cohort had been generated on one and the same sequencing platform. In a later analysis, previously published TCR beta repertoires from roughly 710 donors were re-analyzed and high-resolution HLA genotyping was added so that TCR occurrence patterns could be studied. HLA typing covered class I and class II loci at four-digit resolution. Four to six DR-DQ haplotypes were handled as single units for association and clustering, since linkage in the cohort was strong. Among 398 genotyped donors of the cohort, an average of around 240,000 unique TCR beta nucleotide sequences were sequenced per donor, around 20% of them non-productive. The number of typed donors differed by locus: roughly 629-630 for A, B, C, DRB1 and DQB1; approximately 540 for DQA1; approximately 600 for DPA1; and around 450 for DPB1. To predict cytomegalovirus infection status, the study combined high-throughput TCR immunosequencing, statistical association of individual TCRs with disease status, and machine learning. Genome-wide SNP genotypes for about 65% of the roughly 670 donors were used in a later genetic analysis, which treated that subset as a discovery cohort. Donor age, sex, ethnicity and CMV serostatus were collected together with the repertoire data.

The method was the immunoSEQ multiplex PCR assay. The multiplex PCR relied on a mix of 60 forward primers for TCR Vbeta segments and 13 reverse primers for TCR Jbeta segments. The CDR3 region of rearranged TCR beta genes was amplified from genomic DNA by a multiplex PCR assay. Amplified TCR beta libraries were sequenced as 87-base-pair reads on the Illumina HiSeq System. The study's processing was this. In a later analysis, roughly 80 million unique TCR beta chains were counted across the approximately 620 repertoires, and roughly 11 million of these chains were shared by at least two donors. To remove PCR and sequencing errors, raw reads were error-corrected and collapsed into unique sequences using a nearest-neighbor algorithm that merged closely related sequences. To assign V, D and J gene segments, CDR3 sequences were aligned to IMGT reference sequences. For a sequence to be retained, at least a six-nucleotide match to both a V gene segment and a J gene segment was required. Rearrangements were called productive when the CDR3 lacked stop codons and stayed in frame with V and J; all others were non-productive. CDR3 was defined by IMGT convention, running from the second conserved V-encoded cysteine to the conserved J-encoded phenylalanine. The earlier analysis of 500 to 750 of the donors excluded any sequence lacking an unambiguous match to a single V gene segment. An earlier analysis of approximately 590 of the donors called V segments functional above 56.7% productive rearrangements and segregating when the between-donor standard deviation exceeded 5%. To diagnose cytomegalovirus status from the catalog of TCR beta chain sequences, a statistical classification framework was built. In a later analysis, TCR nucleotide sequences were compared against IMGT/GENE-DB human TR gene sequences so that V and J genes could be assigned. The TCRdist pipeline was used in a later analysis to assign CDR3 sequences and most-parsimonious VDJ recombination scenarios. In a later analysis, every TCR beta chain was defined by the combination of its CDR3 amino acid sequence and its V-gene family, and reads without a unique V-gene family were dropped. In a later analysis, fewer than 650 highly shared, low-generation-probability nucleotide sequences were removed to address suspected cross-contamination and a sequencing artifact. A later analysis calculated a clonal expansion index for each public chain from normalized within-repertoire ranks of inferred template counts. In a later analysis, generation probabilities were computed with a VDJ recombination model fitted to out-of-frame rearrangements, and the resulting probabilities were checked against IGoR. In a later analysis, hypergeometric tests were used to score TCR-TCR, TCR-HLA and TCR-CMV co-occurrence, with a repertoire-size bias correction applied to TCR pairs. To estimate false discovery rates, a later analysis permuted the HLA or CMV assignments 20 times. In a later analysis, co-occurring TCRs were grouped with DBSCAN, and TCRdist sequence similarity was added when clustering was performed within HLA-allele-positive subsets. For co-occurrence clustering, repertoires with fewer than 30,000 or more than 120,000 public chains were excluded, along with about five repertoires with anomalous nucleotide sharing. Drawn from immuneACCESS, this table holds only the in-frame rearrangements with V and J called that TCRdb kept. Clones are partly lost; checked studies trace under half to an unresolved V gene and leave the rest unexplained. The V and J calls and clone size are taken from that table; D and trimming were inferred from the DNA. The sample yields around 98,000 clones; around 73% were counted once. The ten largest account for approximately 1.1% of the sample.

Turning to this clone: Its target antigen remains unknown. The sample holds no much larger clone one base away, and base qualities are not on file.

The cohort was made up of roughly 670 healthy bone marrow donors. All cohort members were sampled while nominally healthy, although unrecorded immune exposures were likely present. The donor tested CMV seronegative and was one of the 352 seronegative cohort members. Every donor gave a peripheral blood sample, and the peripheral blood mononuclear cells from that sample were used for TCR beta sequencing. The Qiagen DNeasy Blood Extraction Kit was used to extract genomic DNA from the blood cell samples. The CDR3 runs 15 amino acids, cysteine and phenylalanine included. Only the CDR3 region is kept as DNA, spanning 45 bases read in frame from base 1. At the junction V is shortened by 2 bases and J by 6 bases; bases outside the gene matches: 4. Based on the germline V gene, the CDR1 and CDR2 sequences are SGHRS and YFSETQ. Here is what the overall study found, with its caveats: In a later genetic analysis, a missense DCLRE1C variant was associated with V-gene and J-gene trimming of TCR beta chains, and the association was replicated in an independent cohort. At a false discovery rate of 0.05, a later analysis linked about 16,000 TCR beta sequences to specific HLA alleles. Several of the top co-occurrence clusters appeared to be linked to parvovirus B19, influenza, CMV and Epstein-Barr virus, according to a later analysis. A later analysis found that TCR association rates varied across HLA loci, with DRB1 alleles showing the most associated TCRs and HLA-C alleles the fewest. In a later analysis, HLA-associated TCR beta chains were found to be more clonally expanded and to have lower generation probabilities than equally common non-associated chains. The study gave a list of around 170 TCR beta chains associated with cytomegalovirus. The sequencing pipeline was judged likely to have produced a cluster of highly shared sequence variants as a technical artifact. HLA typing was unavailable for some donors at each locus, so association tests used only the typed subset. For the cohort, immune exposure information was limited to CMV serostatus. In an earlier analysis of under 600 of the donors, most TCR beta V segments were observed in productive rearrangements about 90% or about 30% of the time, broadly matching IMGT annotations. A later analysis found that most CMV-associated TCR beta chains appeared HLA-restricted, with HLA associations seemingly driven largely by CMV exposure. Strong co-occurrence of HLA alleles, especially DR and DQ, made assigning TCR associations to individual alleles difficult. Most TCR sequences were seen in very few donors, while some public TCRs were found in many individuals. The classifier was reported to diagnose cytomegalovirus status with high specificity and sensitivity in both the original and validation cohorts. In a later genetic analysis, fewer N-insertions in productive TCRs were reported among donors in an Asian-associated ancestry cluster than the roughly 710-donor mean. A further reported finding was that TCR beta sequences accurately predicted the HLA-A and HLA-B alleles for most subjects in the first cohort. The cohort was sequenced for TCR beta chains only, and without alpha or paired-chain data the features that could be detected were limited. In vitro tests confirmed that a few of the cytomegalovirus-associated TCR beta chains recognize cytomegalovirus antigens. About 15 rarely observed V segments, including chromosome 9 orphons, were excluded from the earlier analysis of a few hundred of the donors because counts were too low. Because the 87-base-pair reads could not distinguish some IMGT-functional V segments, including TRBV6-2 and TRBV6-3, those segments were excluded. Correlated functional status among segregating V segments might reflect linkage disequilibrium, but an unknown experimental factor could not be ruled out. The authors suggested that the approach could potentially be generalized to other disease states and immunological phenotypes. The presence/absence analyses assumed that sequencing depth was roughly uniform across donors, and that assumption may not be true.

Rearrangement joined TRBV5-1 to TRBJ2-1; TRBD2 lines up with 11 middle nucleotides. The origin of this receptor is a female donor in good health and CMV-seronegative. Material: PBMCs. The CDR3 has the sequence CASSFWGLAANEQFF. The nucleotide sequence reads TGCGCCAGCAGCTTTTGGGGACTAGCGGCCAATGAGCAGTTCTTC.